This T cell receptor (beta chain) was profiled in a study of cytomegalovirus exposure and HLA in healthy donors (dated by TCRdb to about 2017). The study in broad terms: An earlier analysis of roughly 500 of the donors reported 276 Gb of sequence data and around 120 million unique TCR beta sequences from 150 million to 200 million T cells. All discovery cohort repertoires had been generated using a single sequencing platform. The genetic ancestry cluster associated with self-reported Caucasian donors included 65% to 90% of the 398 genotyped donors. In the later analysis, no new phenotypic data were used to find candidate immune exposures; instead, reliance was placed on TCR beta sequences and their occurrence across donors. Typing coverage differed by locus: A, B, C, DRB1 and DQB1 were typed in roughly 629-640 donors, DQA1 in about 510, DPA1 in 600 to 610, and DPB1 in just under 490. A later genetic analysis took genome-wide SNP genotypes for about three fifths of the 666 donors and used that subset as a discovery cohort. To predict cytomegalovirus infection status, the study brought together high-throughput TCR immunosequencing, statistical association of individual TCRs with disease status, and machine learning. In an earlier analysis of more than 550 of the donors, high-throughput TCR beta sequencing was used to judge whether each TCR beta V gene segment behaved as functional or pseudogenic. An early release that covered approximately 600 HLA-typed donors contained about 290 gigabases of sequencing data and roughly 84 million unique TCR sequences. The study profiled the T cell repertoires of 500 to 800 subjects by immunosequencing and related them to cytomegalovirus serostatus. Four or five DR-DQ haplotypes were treated as single units for association and clustering because of strong linkage in the cohort. Among some 410 genotyped donors of the cohort, an average of around 240,000 unique TCR beta nucleotide sequences was sequenced per donor, of which approximately 19% were non-productive. A later analysis re-examined previously published TCR beta repertoires from around 670 donors and added high-resolution HLA genotyping to investigate patterns of TCR occurrence. Along with the approximately 670-subject first cohort, a separate validation cohort of over a hundred different subjects was used. Alongside the repertoire data, information on donor age, sex, ethnicity and CMV serostatus was compiled. Class I and class II HLA loci were covered by the typing at four-digit resolution. The aim of the study was to test whether cataloging public T cell receptors could identify signatures of past pathogen exposure.

The study at large found these results: The earlier analysis of 587 of the donors excluded 15 to 20 rarely observed V segments, including chromosome 9 orphons, because counts were too low. A later analysis found that TCR association rates varied across HLA loci, with DRB1 alleles showing the most associated TCRs and HLA-C alleles the fewest. Roughly uniform sequencing depth across donors was assumed in presence/absence analyses, although this assumption may not hold. An association between a missense DCLRE1C variant and V-gene and J-gene trimming of TCR beta chains was found in a later genetic analysis and replicated in an independent cohort. This cohort had only TCR beta chains sequenced, and the lack of alpha or paired-chain data limited which features could be detected. In a later analysis, HLA-associated TCR beta chains were found to be more clonally expanded and to have lower generation probabilities than equally common non-associated chains. In a later analysis, several top co-occurrence clusters were reported to appear linked to parvovirus B19, influenza, CMV and Epstein-Barr virus. Some IMGT-functional V segments, including TRBV6-2 and TRBV6-3, could not be told apart with the 87-base-pair reads, so those segments were excluded. In both the original and validation cohorts, the classifier was reported to diagnose cytomegalovirus status with high specificity and sensitivity. Because some donors lacked HLA typing at each locus, the association tests relied only on the typed subset. Most TCR sequences were seen in very few donors, while some public TCRs were found in many individuals. CMV serostatus was the only immune exposure information available for the cohort. When HLA alleles, especially DR and DQ, strongly co-occurred, attributing TCR associations to individual alleles was difficult. In an earlier analysis of more than 500 of the donors, most TCR beta V segments appeared in productive rearrangements about 90% or about 30% of the time, broadly matching IMGT annotations. According to the authors, the approach could potentially be generalized to other disease states and immunological phenotypes. In a later analysis, 15,000 to 20,000 TCR beta sequences were associated with specific HLA alleles at a false discovery rate of 0.05. According to a later analysis, most CMV-associated TCR beta chains appeared to be HLA-restricted, and the HLA associations seemed to be driven largely by CMV exposure. Correlated functional status among segregating V segments might reflect linkage disequilibrium, but an unknown experimental factor could not be ruled out. The sequencing pipeline was judged likely to have produced a cluster of highly shared sequence variants as a technical artifact. The study gave a list of some 150 TCR beta chains associated with cytomegalovirus. In vitro tests confirmed that a few of the cytomegalovirus-associated TCR beta chains recognize cytomegalovirus antigens. A further reported finding was that TCR beta sequences accurately predicted the HLA-A and HLA-B alleles for most subjects in the first cohort. According to a later genetic analysis, donors in an Asian-associated ancestry cluster had fewer N-insertions in productive TCRs than the roughly 700-donor mean.

On this clone: The clone's antigen remains unknown. No base-level quality is on record; no much larger clone is a single base apart.

The cohort consisted of 650 to 850 healthy bone marrow donors. Cohort members were all nominally healthy when sampled, although unrecorded immune exposures were likely present. The donor was CMV seronegative and belonged to the group of more than 300 seronegative cohort members. A peripheral blood sample was collected from each donor, and TCR beta sequencing was performed on peripheral blood mononuclear cells. The Qiagen DNeasy Blood Extraction Kit was used to extract genomic DNA from the blood cell samples. Trimming at the junction amounts to 5 bases on V and 2 bases on J, and the germline ends lie 10 bases apart. CDR1 MNHNY and CDR2 SVGAGI are derived from the germline V gene (reference sequence). Reading from cysteine to phenylalanine, the CDR3 counts 13 amino acids. The read is trimmed to its CDR3 DNA, 39 bases read in frame from base 1. The library relied on the immunoSEQ multiplex PCR assay. The multiplex PCR relied on a mix of 60 forward primers for TCR Vbeta segments and 13 reverse primers for TCR Jbeta segments. The CDR3 region of rearranged TCR beta genes was amplified from genomic DNA with a multiplex PCR assay. Amplified TCR beta libraries were sequenced as 87-base-pair reads on the Illumina HiSeq System. In the source study's methods: A later analysis tallied around 82 million unique TCR beta chains across the 700 or so repertoires, and about 12 million of those chains were shared by two or more donors. A nearest-neighbor algorithm error-corrected the raw reads and collapsed the reads into unique sequences, merging closely related sequences to remove PCR and sequencing errors. V, D and J gene segments were assigned by aligning CDR3 sequences to IMGT reference sequences. For a sequence to be retained, at least a six-nucleotide match to both a V gene segment and a J gene segment was required. A rearrangement was called productive if the CDR3 had no stop codons and remained in frame with V and J, and every other rearrangement was called non-productive. Following IMGT convention, CDR3 was defined as the stretch from the second conserved V-encoded cysteine to the conserved J-encoded phenylalanine. In an earlier analysis of more than 550 of the donors, sequences lacking an unambiguous match to a single V gene segment were excluded. An earlier analysis of 587 of the donors called V segments functional above 56.7% productive rearrangements and segregating when the between-donor standard deviation exceeded 5%. A statistical classification framework was developed to diagnose cytomegalovirus status using the catalog of TCR beta chain sequences. V and J gene assignment, in a later analysis, came from comparing TCR nucleotide sequences with IMGT/GENE-DB human TR gene sequences. In a later analysis, CDR3 sequences and most-parsimonious VDJ recombination scenarios were assigned using the TCRdist pipeline. A later analysis defined each TCR beta chain by its CDR3 amino acid sequence plus V-gene family, and excluded reads lacking a unique V-gene family. A later analysis removed 600 or so highly shared, low-generation-probability nucleotide sequences to deal with suspected cross-contamination and a sequencing artifact. In a later analysis, a clonal expansion index was calculated for each public chain from normalized within-repertoire ranks of inferred template counts. Generation probabilities in a later analysis came from a VDJ recombination model fitted to out-of-frame rearrangements, and those results were checked against IGoR. A later analysis scored TCR-TCR, TCR-HLA and TCR-CMV co-occurrence with hypergeometric tests, applying a repertoire-size bias correction to TCR pairs. False discovery rates were estimated in a later analysis by permuting HLA or CMV assignments 20 times. In a later analysis, co-occurring TCRs were grouped using DBSCAN, with TCRdist sequence similarity added in when clustering inside HLA-allele-positive subsets. Repertoires with fewer than 30,000 or more than 120,000 public chains, plus five repertoires with anomalous nucleotide sharing, were excluded from co-occurrence clustering. Held by TCRdb, this immuneACCESS table contains in-frame sequences only and omits some clones. Under half of the omission traces to an unresolved V gene where checked; the cause of the rest is unknown. That table furnishes V, J and clone size, whereas the DNA furnished D and trimming. In all, the sample holds some 140,000 clones, and approximately 80% of those were seen once. Roughly 4% of the sample comes from the top ten.

Material: PBMCs. Rearrangement joined TRBV6-6 to TRBJ2-7, with the D gene not confidently named. The TCR sequence derives from a woman in her thirties or forties in good health and CMV-seronegative. The DNA sequence follows: TGTGCCAGCAGTCGTTCTGCGGCCTACGAGCAGTACTTC. Translated, this is CASSRSAAYEQYF.